These 13 T cell receptor beta chains were sequenced from one sample in a study of spatial heterogeneity in lung cancer. Sample time point: sample taken at primary tumor resection. Using its own MiXCR run on the 5' RACE reads, TCRdb lists one record per CDR3 protein. The data show 7,000 to 8,500 distinct CDR3 sequences, approximately 9.7% seen once. Sequenced material: normal lung tissue next to the tumor, taken at surgery. These TCRs come from a male donor with early-stage non-small cell lung cancer.

This clonotype has at least ten counts. CDR3 sequence (DNA): TGTGCCAGCAGTCCGGGACAGGGCAATCAGCCCCAGCATTTT. Translating it yields CASSPGQGNQPQHF. The V and J genes are TRBV12-3 or TRBV12-4 and TRBJ1-5; 8 bases are shared with TRBD1. The V gene end was trimmed by 5 bases and the J gene end by 2 bases; junction bases not matched to a gene: 2. The CDR3 spans 14 residues.

The table lists this clonotype with many counts. The V and J genes are TRBV28 and TRBJ2-1, with TRBD2 matching over 10 bases. CDR3 length: 16 amino acids. The V gene end was trimmed by 2 bases and the J gene end by 2 bases; junction bases not matched to a gene: 3. Germline V lookup: CDR1 MDHEN, CDR2 SYDVKM. In DNA form, the CDR3 reads TGTGCCAGCAGTTTAGGGCTAGCGGGAGCCTACAATGAGCAGTTCTTC. Encoded protein: CASSLGLAGAYNEQFF.

This clonotype was counted at least ten times. The J gene is TRBJ2-7, the V gene TRBV19, with 7 bases aligning to TRBD1. After removal of 1 base from V and 2 bases from J, the junction contained 2 bases not matched to a gene. There are 14 residues in the CDR3. CDR1 LNHDA and CDR2 SQIVND come from the germline V gene (reference sequence). The DNA for the CDR3 is TGTGCCAGTAGTATAGGAGGGACAGCCTACGAGCAGTACTTC. Protein sequence: CASSIGGTAYEQYF.

This chain uses TRBV7-6 with TRBJ2-5; D not resolved. Trimming left V 2 bases short and J 0 bases short, with 10 bases between. This CDR3 is built from 15 residues. Germline CDR1 SGHVS, CDR2 FNYEAQ. CDR3 in amino acids: CASSLIGMNQETQYF. In DNA, the CDR3 is TGTGCCAGCAGCTTAATAGGGATGAACCAAGAGACCCAGTACTTC. Full variable domain (outside the CDR3, taken from reference TRBV7-6 and TRBJ2-5): GAGVSQSPRYKVTKRGQDVALRCDPISGHVSLYWYRQALGQGPEFLTYFNYEAQQDKSGLPNDRFSAERPEGSISTLTIQRTEQRDSAMYRCASSLIGMNQETQYFGPGTRLLVL.

The chain joins TRBV4-1 to TRBJ2-5; 7 bases map to TRBD1. Per the germline V gene, CDR1 is MGHRA and CDR2 is YSYEKL. The CDR3 is made up of 14 amino acids. The V segment lost 2 bases and the J segment 4 bases; nucleotides outside the gene matches: 4. The CDR3 DNA follows: TGCGCCAGCAGCCAAACGGGACAGTCAGAGACCCAGTACTTC. Protein sequence: CASSQTGQSETQYF.

Ten or more counts support this clonotype. This chain joins TRBV28 and TRBJ2-6, with D tentatively TRBD1 (5 bases). The germline gives CDR1 MDHEN, CDR2 SYDVKM. V lost 7 bases and J 1 base, leaving 8 bases between the germline ends. The CDR3 contains 14 residues. The CDR3 loop is CASNTGSGANVLTF. The CDR3 coding sequence is TGTGCCAGCAATACAGGATCTGGGGCCAACGTCCTGACTTTC.

This clonotype was counted at least ten times. The chain combines TRBV20-1 with TRBJ2-1, with D unclear. The V end lost 6 bases, the J end lost 3 bases, and 15 bases lay between the germline ends. CDR1 and CDR2 from the germline V gene are DFQATT and SNEGSKA (reference sequence). The CDR3 extends over 14 amino acids. The CDR3 DNA reads TGCAGTGCCTCCGACGGAGAGGTCTACAATGAGCAGTTCTTC. Translation gives CSASDGEVYNEQFF.

This clonotype was observed many times. V is TRBV5-4 and J is TRBJ2-1; 10 positions match TRBD2. This CDR3 is built from 14 residues. Germline trimming cut 6 bases from V and 7 bases from J; bases unmatched to any gene: 7. Germline V gene lookup returns CDR1 SGHNT and CDR2 YYREEE (reference sequence). The CDR3 here is CASKLAGTRNEQFF. CDR3 nucleotides: TGTGCCAGCAAACTAGCGGGGACGAGGAATGAGCAGTTCTTC.

This clonotype has at least ten counts. The gene calls are TRBV5-1 and TRBJ2-7; D remains unclear. Germline CDR1 reads SGHRS; CDR2 reads YFSETQ. V was shortened by 4 bases and J by 0 bases, with 11 bases between the two germline ends. The CDR3 covers 14 residues. This CDR3 is CASSLATASYEQYF. Here the CDR3 DNA reads TGCGCCAGCAGCCTTGCGACGGCCTCCTACGAGCAGTACTTC.

In its sample, this clonotype was seen many times. This sequence joins TRBV20-1 and TRBJ2-1; 8 nucleotides align to TRBD1. In germline, CDR1 is DFQATT, CDR2 SNEGSKA (reference sequence). J gave up 8 bases and V 0 bases, and 6 bases lay outside the gene matches. This CDR3 has 14 amino acids. CDR3 in amino acids: CSARDQGARDEQFF. The CDR3, as DNA: TGCAGTGCTAGAGATCAGGGGGCGAGGGATGAGCAGTTCTTC.

This clonotype is medium-sized. The CDR3: CASSLGDGQGAEAFF. CDR3 sequence (DNA): TGTGCCAGCAGCTTAGGTGATGGACAGGGGGCTGAAGCTTTCTTT. The V and J genes are TRBV11-3 and TRBJ1-1; 10 bases agree with TRBD1. V shed 1 base and J 6 bases; nucleotides not matched to a gene: 5. This CDR3 has 15 residues. The germline CDR1 and CDR2 sequences are SGHNT and YENEEA.

Many counts were recorded for this clonotype. This chain joins TRBV7-2 and TRBJ2-1, with D tentatively TRBD1 or TRBD2 (6 bases each). The V gene lost 4 bases and the J gene lost 0 bases, with 19 bases spanning the gap. Germline CDR1 reads SGHTA; CDR2 reads FQGNSA. The CDR3 sequence is 18 residues long. Here the CDR3 reads CASSSRGRGPSSYNEQFF. The CDR3 DNA sequence: TGTGCCAGCAGCTCCCGGGGACGGGGGCCCAGCTCCTACAATGAGCAGTTCTTC.

The sample holds many counts of this clonotype. The rearrangement uses TRBV3-1 and TRBJ2-1; TRBD1 is a possible D gene (5 bases). CDR3 size: 14 residues. The germline V and J ends were trimmed by 1 base and 4 bases, with 8 bases remaining between them. The germline CDR1 and CDR2 sequences are LGHDT and YNNKEL (reference sequence). In nucleotides, the CDR3 is TGTGCCAGCAGCCAAGGGACAATTTACAATGAGCAGTTCTTC. Its translation: CASSQGTIYNEQFF.